This T cell receptor (beta chain) was sequenced in a study of metastatic and nonmetastatic thyroid tumors. Study-level information: Repertoires of blood and of tissue (tumor or nodule) from malignant and benign thyroid patients were compared. Study observations and caveats: According to reports, the diversity of TCR beta was significantly higher in malignant thyroid tumors than in benign nodules, and this held in both blood and tumor samples.

This clone showed up many times. Its antigen is unidentified. MiXCR re-clonotyped the PCR reads for TCRdb. In the table there are 30,000 to 40,000 clones, approximately 15% of which are singletons. The V gene end was trimmed by 0 bases and the J gene end by 4 bases; junction bases not matched to a gene: 0. Germline V lookup: CDR1 SGHKS, CDR2 YYEKEE (reference sequence). The CDR3 extends over 14 amino acids. Nobody among the patients had been given any treatment before thyroid surgery. The sample consisted of blood. This clonotype was obtained from a male donor with papillary thyroid cancer or a benign thyroid nodule (not recorded which). Some clones in this sample may be carry-over from other donors' samples. V and J are TRBV5-5 and TRBJ2-2; 7 bases align to TRBD1. CDR3 DNA sequence: TGTGCCAGCAGCTTGGGACAGGGCACCGGGGAGCTGTTTTTT. It is translated as CASSLGQGTGELFF.